Listed below are T cell receptor beta chains from one sample, sequenced in a study of CD8 T cells in ankylosing spondylitis. In TCRdb, the 5' RACE reads were re-called with MiXCR into one record per CDR3 protein. Here the sample spans about 540,000 distinct CDR3 sequences, roughly 13% being singletons. Sample: blood, either unsorted or a sorted T cell fraction (not recorded which). The origin of the receptors is a male donor with ankylosing spondylitis. The CDR3 runs from the conserved cysteine through the conserved F or W. D genes are given only for firm matches. Some rows have no size entry. The others give once, few or many, or a class for an expanded clone.

length	size	D	V	J	CDR3	DNA
16	many	TRBD2	TRBV6-1	TRBJ2-1	CASSRPSGNSYNEQFF	TGTGCCAGCAGTAGACCTAGCGGCAACTCCTACAATGAGCAGTTCTTC
12	few	TRBD1	TRBV5-6	TRBJ1-2	CASSVDRHGYTF	TGTGCCAGCAGCGTGGACAGGCATGGCTACACCTTC
16	NA	NA	TRBV24-1	TRBJ2-1	CATSDPTGKENNEQFF	TGTGCCACCAGTGACCCTACAGGGAAGGAAAACAATGAGCAGTTCTTC
17	few	TRBD1	TRBV24-1	TRBJ2-5	CATSDPGGGQGQETQYF	TGTGCCACCAGTGATCCTGGGGGGGGACAGGGCCAAGAGACCCAGTACTTC
16	NA	NA	TRBV18	TRBJ1-2	CASSPEGSDRNYGYTF	TGTGCCAGCTCACCAGAAGGGTCGGACAGAAACTATGGCTACACCTTC
16	few	NA	TRBV20-1	TRBJ2-1	CSADPKAGGSYNEQFF	TGCAGTGCTGACCCGAAGGCTGGCGGATCCTACAATGAGCAGTTCTTC
12	NA	NA	TRBV20-1	TRBJ2-1	CSAVGSRDEQFF	TGCAGTGCCGTCGGCTCTCGGGATGAGCAGTTCTTC
17	NA	TRBD2	TRBV12-3/TRBV12-4	TRBJ2-1	CASSPGSGRGSYNEQFF	TGTGCCAGCAGCCCCGGTAGCGGGAGGGGCTCCTACAATGAGCAGTTCTTC
15	few	TRBD2	TRBV10-3	TRBJ2-7	CAISESTAGGHEQYF	TGTGCCATCAGTGAGTCGACAGCGGGAGGCCACGAGCAGTACTTC
15	few	TRBD1	TRBV18	TRBJ1-1	CASSPGGQGDTEAFF	TGTGCCAGCTCACCAGGAGGACAGGGGGACACTGAAGCTTTCTTT
16	NA	TRBD1	TRBV20-1	TRBJ1-6	CSARPWDRGPDSPLHF	TGCAGTGCTAGACCATGGGACAGGGGGCCAGATTCACCCCTCCACTTT
12	many	NA	TRBV7-2	TRBJ1-1	CASSFANTEAFF	TGTGCCAGCAGCTTCGCGAACACTGAAGCTTTCTTT
17	NA	TRBD2	TRBV4-2	TRBJ2-1	CASSQEGTSASYNEQFF	TGTGCCAGCAGCCAAGAAGGGACTAGCGCATCATACAATGAGCAGTTCTTC
13	NA	TRBD1	TRBV5-1	TRBJ2-1	CASSSDRENEQFF	TGCGCCAGCAGCTCGGACAGGGAAAATGAGCAGTTCTTC
14	few	NA	TRBV10-1	TRBJ2-5	CASSTGQRGETQYF	TGCGCCAGCAGTACAGGGCAAAGGGGAGAGACCCAGTACTTC